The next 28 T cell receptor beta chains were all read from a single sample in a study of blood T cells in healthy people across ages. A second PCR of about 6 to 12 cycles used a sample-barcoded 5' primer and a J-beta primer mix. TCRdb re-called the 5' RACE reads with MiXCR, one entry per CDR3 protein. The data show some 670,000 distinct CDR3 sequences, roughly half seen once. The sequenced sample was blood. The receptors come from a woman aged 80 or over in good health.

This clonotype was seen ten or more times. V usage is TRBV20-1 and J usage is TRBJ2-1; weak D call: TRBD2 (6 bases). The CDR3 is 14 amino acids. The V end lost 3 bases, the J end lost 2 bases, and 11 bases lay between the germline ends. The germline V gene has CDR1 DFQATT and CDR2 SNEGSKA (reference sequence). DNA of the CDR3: TGCAGTGCTAGTCGGGGGAGTACCTACAATGAGCAGTTCTTC. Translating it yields CSASRGSTYNEQFF.

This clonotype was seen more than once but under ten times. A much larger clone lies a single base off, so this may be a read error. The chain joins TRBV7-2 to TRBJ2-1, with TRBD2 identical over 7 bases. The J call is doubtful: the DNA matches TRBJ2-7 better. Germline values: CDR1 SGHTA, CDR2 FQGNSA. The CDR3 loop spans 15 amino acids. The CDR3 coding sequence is TGTGCCAGCAGCCCTAGCGGCCCGTCCTACAATGAGCAGTACTTC. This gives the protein CASSPSGPSYNEQYF.

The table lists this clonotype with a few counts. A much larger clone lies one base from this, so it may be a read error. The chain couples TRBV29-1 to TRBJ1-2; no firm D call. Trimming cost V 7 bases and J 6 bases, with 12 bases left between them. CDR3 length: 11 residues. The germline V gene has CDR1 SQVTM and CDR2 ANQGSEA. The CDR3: CSGWAGHGYTF. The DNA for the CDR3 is TGCAGCGGCTGGGCCGGGCATGGCTACACCTTC.

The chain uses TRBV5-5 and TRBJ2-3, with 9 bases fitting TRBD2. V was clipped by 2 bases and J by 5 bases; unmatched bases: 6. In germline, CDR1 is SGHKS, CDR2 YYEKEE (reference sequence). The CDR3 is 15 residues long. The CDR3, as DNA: TGTGCCAGCAGCTTTGCTAGCGGGAAGGTAGATACGCAGTATTTT. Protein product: CASSFASGKVDTQYF.

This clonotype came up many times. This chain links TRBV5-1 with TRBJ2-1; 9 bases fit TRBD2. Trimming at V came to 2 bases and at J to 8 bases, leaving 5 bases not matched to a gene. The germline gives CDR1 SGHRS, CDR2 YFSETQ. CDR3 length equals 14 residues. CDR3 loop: CASSLRLAGDEQFF. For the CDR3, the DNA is TGCGCCAGCAGCTTACGCTTAGCGGGAGATGAGCAGTTCTTC.

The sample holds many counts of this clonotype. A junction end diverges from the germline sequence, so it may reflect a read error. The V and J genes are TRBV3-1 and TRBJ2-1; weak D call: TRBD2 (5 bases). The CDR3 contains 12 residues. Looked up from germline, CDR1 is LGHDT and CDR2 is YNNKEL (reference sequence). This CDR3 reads CASSQVLGEQFF. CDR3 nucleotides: TGCGCCAGCAGCCAAGTTCTGGGAGAACAGTTCTTC.

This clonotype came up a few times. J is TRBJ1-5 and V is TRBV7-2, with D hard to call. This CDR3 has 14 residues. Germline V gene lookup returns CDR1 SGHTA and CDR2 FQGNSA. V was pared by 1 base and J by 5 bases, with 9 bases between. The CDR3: CASSLGFWDQPQHF. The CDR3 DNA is TGTGCCAGCAGCTTAGGTTTCTGGGATCAGCCCCAGCATTTT.

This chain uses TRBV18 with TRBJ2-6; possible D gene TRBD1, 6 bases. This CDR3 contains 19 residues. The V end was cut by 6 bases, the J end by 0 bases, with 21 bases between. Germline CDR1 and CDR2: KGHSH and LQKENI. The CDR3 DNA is TGTGCCAGCTCCGACTTCCTAAGACAGGCGATCTCTGGGGCCAACGTCCTGACTTTC. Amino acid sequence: CASSDFLRQAISGANVLTF.

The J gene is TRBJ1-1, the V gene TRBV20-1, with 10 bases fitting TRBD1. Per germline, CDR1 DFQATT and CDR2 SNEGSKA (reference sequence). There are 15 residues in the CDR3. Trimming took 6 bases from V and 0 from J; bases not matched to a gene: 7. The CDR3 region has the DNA TGCAGTGCCGACAGGGGGCCGGGGGTGAACACTGAAGCTTTCTTT. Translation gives CSADRGPGVNTEAFF.

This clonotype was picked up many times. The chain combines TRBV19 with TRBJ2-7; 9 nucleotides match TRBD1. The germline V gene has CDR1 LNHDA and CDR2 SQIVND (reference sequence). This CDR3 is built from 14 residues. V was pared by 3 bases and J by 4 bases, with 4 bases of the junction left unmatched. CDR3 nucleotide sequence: TGTGCCAGTAGTATCGGGACAGGGACGTACGAGCAGTACTTC. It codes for CASSIGTGTYEQYF.

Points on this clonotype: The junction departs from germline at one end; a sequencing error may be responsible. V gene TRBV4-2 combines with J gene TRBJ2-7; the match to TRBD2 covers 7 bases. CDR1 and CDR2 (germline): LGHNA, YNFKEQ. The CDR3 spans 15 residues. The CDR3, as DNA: TGTGCCAGCAGCCAGGATACAGCGGGACCTAGCGAGCGGTACTTC. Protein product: CASSQDTAGPSERYF.

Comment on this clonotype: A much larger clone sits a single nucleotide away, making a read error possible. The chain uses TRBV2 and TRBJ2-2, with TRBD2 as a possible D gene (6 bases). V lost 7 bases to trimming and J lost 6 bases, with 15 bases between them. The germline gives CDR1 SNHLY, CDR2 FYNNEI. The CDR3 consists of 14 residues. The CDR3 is CASIAPRDSGELFF. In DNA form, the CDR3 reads TGTGCCAGCATAGCGCCCCGGGACTCCGGGGAGCTGTTTTTT.

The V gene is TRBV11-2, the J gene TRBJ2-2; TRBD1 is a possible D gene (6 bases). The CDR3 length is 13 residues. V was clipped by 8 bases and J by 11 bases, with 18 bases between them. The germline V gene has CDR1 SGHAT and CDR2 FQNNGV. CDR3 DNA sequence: TGTGCCAGCGGAACTCACAGGGCCCCAGAGCTGTTTTTT. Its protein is CASGTHRAPELFF.

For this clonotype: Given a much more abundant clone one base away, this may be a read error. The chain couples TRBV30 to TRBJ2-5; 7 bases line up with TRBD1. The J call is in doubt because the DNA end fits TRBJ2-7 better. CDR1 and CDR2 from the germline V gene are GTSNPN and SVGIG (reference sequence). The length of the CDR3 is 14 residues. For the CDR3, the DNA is TGTGCCTGGAGTCTTGGGGCAGGGGGTGCCGAGCAGTACTTC. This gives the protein CAWSLGAGGAEQYF.

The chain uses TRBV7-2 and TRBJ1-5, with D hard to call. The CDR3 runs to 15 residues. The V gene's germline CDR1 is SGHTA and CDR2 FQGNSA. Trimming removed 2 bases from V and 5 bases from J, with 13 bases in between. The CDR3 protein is CASSLRGATHQPQHF. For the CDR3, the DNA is TGTGCCAGCAGCTTACGGGGTGCGACTCATCAGCCCCAGCATTTT. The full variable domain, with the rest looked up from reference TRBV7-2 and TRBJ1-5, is GAGVSQSPSNKVTEKGKDVELRCDPISGHTALYWYRQSLGQGLEFLIYFQGNSAPDKSGLPSDRFSAERTGGSVSTLTIQRTQQEDSAVYLCASSLRGATHQPQHFGDGTRLSIL.

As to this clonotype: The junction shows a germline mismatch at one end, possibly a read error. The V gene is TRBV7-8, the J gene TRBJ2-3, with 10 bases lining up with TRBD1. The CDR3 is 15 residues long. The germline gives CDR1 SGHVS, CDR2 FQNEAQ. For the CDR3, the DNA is TGTGCCAGCAGCATAAAGACAGGGGGCACCGATACGCAGTATTTT. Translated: CASSIKTGGTDTQYF.

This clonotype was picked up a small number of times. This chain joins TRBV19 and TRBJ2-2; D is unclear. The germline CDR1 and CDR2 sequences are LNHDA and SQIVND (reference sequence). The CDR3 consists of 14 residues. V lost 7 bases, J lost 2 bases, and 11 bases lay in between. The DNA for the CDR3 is TGTGCCAGTAAGGGCAGAGCAAACACCGGGGAGCTGTTTTTT. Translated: CASKGRANTGELFF.

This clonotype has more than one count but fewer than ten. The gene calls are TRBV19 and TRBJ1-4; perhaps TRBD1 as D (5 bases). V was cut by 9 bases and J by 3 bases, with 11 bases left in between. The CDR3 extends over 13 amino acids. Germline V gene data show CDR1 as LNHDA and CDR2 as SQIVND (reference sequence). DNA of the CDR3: TGTGCCAGCAGGCCCAGGGCTAATGAAAAACTGTTTTTT. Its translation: CASRPRANEKLFF.

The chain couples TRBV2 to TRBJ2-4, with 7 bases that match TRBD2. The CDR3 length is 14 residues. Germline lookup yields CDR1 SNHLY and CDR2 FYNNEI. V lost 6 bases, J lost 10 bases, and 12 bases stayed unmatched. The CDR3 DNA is TGTGCCAGCAGCCAACGGGGACTAAACCCAATTCAGTACTTC. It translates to CASSQRGLNPIQYF.

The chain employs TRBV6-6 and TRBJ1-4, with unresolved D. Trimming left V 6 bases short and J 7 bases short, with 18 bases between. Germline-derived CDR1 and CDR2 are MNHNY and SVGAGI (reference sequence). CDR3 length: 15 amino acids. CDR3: CASSRRTTVSEKLFF. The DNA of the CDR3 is TGTGCCAGCAGCCGAAGGACCACAGTGTCTGAAAAACTGTTTTTT.

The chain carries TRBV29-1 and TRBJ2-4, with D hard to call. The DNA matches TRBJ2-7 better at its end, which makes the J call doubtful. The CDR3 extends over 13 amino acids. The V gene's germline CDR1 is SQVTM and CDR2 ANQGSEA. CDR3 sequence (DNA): TGCAGCTACCTCGGGCACCCGGACTACGAGCAGTACTTC. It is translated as CSYLGHPDYEQYF.

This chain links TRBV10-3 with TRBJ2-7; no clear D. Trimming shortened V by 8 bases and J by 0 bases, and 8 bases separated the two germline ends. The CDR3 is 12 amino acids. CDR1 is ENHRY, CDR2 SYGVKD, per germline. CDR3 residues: CAIADVSYEQYF. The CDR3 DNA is TGTGCCATCGCGGACGTCTCCTACGAGCAGTACTTC.

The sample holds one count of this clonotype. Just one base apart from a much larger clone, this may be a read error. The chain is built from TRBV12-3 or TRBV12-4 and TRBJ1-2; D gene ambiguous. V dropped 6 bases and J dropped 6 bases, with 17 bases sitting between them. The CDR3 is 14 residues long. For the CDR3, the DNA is TGTGCCAGCAGCGGCGAGGAGGGAAAGCATGGCTACACCTTC. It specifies CASSGEEGKHGYTF.

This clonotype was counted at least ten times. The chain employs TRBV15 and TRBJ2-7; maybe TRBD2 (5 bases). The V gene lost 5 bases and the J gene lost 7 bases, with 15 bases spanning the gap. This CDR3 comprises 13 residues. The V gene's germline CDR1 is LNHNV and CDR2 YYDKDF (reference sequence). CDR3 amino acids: CATSGERRGEQYF. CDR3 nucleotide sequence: TGTGCCACCAGCGGTGAACGAAGAGGGGAGCAGTACTTC.

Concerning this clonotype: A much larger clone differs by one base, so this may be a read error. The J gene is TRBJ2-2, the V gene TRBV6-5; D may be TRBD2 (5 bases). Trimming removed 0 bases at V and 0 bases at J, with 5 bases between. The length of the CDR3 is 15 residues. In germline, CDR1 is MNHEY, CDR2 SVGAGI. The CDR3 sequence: CASSYSRANTGELFF. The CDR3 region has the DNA TGTGCCAGCAGTTACTCGCGGGCGAACACCGGGGAGCTGTTTTTT.

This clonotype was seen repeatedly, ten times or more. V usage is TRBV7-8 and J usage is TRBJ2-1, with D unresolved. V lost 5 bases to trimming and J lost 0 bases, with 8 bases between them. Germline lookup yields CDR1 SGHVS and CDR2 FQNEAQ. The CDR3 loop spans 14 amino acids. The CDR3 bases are TGTGCCAGCAGCCAACTCGGCTCCTACAATGAGCAGTTCTTC. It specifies CASSQLGSYNEQFF.

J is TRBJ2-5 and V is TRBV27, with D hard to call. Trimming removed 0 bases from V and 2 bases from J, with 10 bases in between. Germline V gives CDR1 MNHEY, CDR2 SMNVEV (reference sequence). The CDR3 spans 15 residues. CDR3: CASSLSRNAQETQYF. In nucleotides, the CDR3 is TGTGCCAGCAGTTTATCAAGGAATGCTCAAGAGACCCAGTACTTC.

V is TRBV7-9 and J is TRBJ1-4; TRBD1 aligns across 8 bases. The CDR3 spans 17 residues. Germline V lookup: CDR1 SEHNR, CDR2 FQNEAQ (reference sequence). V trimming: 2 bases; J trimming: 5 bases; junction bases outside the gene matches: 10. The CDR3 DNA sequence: TGTGCCAGCAGCTTAACTCCTCGGACAGGGAACAATGAAAAACTGTTTTTT. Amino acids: CASSLTPRTGNNEKLFF.